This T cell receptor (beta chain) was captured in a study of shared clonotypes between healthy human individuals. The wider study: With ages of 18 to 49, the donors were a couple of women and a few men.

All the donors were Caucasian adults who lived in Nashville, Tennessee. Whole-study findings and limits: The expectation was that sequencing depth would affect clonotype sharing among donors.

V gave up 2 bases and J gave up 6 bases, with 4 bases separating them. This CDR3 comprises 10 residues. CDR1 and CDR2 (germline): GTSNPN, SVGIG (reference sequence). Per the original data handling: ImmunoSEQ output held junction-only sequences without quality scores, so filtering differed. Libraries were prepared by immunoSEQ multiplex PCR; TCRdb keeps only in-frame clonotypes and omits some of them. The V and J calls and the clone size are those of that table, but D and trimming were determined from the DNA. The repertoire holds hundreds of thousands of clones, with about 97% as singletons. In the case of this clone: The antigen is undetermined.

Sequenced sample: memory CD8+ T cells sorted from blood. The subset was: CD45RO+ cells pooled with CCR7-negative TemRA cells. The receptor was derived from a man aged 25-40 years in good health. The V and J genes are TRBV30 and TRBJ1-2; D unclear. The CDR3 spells CAWSRHGYTF. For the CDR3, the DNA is TGTGCCTGGAGTAGGCATGGCTACACCTTC. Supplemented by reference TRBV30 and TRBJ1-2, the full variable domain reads SQTIHQWPATLVQPVGSPLSLECTVEGTSNPNLYWYRQAAGRGLQLLFYSVGIGQISSEVPQNLSASRPQDRQFILSSKKLLLSDSGFYLCAWSRHGYTFGSGTRLTVV.